These 26 T cell receptor beta chains came from one sample sequenced in a study of radiotherapy plus CTLA-4 blockade in lung cancer. Sequencing was performed with immunoSEQ multiplex PCR; in TCRdb, only in-frame clones are kept and a portion is missing. The repertoire consists of 100,000 or so clones, with roughly 85% occurring once and the leading ten covering roughly 26%. The sequences come from peripheral blood, collected from a patient treated with radiotherapy plus ipilimumab. The receptors were gathered from a human donor with non-small cell lung cancer that progressed on radiotherapy plus ipilimumab.

This clone came up a few times. CDR3 sequence reads: CASSLKGFGEQFF. DNA of the CDR3: TGTGCCAGCAGCTTAAAGGGCTTTGGAGAGCAGTTCTTC. The chain is built from TRBV7-6 and TRBJ2-1; D is undetermined. Deletions cut 2 bases from V and 10 bases from J, with 12 bases between. Germline CDR1 SGHVS, CDR2 FNYEAQ. CDR3 length equals 13 residues. Combining the CDR3 with reference TRBV7-6 and TRBJ2-1 gives the whole variable domain GAGVSQSPRYKVTKRGQDVALRCDPISGHVSLYWYRQALGQGPEFLTYFNYEAQQDKSGLPNDRFSAERPEGSISTLTIQRTEQRDSAMYRCASSLKGFGEQFFGPGTRLTVL.

The J gene is TRBJ2-2, the V gene TRBV5-1, with TRBD1 matching over 8 bases. The CDR3 is made up of 15 amino acids. CDR1 is SGHRS, CDR2 YFSETQ, per germline. The V and J ends lost 7 bases and 4 bases, in that order; junction bases with no gene match: 9. The CDR3 region has the DNA TGCGCCAGCGGCGGACAGGGATCGGCCACCGGGGAGCTGTTTTTT. Encoded protein: CASGGQGSATGELFF.

CDR3 coding DNA: TGCGCCAGCAGTGTAAGGACTAGCGGGACGACAGATACGCAGTATTTT. Its translation is CASSVRTSGTTDTQYF. This chain links TRBV10-2 with TRBJ2-3; TRBD2 aligns across 12 bases. Germline values: CDR1 WSHSY, CDR2 SAAADI. V was pared by 4 bases and J by 3 bases, with 5 bases of the junction left unmatched. There are 16 residues in the CDR3.

This clone was observed a few times. J is TRBJ2-5 and V is TRBV9; tentatively, D is TRBD1 or TRBD2 (6 bases each). The germline V gene encodes CDR1 SGDLS and CDR2 YYNGEE. The ends were cut back, 3 bases at V and 7 bases at J, with 19 bases in the middle. CDR3 length: 15 amino acids. DNA for the CDR3: TGTGCCAGCAGCGATCTAGGGGGGCCTGGGGGGACCCAGTACTTC. The encoded protein is CASSDLGGPGGTQYF.

V and J are TRBV7-9 and TRBJ2-3, with 9 nucleotides matching TRBD1. The trim removed 5 bases at V and 2 bases at J, leaving 8 bases unmatched. Germline V CDR1 and CDR2: SEHNR, FQNEAQ (reference sequence). This CDR3 is 16 amino acids long. CDR3 amino acids: CASSPNRDRDTDTQYF. The CDR3 DNA reads TGTGCCAGCAGCCCTAACCGGGACAGGGACACAGATACGCAGTATTTT.

The chain links TRBV30 to TRBJ2-3; D perhaps matches TRBD1 (5 bases). The length of the CDR3 is 14 residues. Between the trimmed V and J ends, which lost 0 bases and 4 bases, there was a span of 11 bases. Per germline, CDR1 GTSNPN and CDR2 SVGIG (reference sequence). CDR3 sequence (DNA): TGTGCCTGGAGTGTATCGCAGGGCGCAGATACGCAGTATTTT. It translates to CAWSVSQGADTQYF.

The J gene is TRBJ1-1, the V gene TRBV5-4; D not certain. Germline CDR1 reads SGHNT; CDR2 reads YYREEE (reference sequence). Trimming took 1 base from V and 8 from J, leaving 21 bases between them. The length of the CDR3 is 16 residues. The CDR3 DNA reads TGTGCCAGCAGCTTGTGGTCGGGCAGGTTGAAAGCGGAAGCTTTCTTT. Its protein is CASSLWSGRLKAEAFF.

The chain recombines TRBV6-5 with TRBJ2-1; no clear D. Germline lookup yields CDR1 MNHEY and CDR2 SVGAGI. CDR3 length equals 14 residues. Trimming stripped 2 bases from V and 4 bases from J, with 9 bases between. The chain's CDR3 is CASSYVDKYNEQFF. CDR3 nucleotide sequence: TGTGCCAGCAGTTACGTAGACAAATACAATGAGCAGTTCTTC.

The CDR3 sequence: CASSQESSGMGNQPQHF. CDR3 DNA sequence: TGCGCCAGCAGCCAGGAAAGTTCAGGGATGGGCAATCAGCCCCAGCATTTT. The chain joins TRBV4-1 to TRBJ1-5; D is possibly TRBD1 (5 bases). Trimming took 3 bases from V and 2 from J, leaving 17 bases between them. The CDR3 runs 17 residues. Germline values: CDR1 MGHRA, CDR2 YSYEKL.

With respect to this clone: An end of the junction does not agree with germline; a read error may underlie this. At the DNA level, this CDR3 is encoded by other sequences in the same sample as well. This chain links TRBV4-2 with TRBJ2-1; 7 nucleotides align to TRBD1. Germline values: CDR1 LGHNA, CDR2 YNFKEQ. The CDR3 has 17 residues. CDR3 residues: CASSQDLGGGGYNEQFF. CDR3 DNA: TGTGCCAGTAGCCAAGATCTAGGGGGCGGCGGCTACAATGAGCAGTTCTTC.

Comments on this clone: A junction end diverges from the germline sequence, so it may reflect a read error. The chain employs TRBV7-8 and TRBJ2-1; 7 bases are a match to TRBD2. The CDR3 is 14 amino acids. CDR1 and CDR2 (germline): SGHVS, FQNEAQ. The CDR3 reads CASSVAREGNEQFF. DNA for the CDR3: TGTGCCAGCAGCGTAGCGAGGGAGGGAAACGAGCAGTTCTTC. The variable domain in full, with the rest retrieved from reference TRBV7-8 and TRBJ2-1, is GAGVSQSPRYKVAKRGQDVALRCDPISGHVSLFWYQQALGQGPEFLTYFQNEAQLDKSGLPSDRFFAERPEGSVSTLKIQRTQQEDSAVYLCASSVAREGNEQFFGPGTRLTVL.

The rearrangement uses TRBV19 and TRBJ2-7, with TRBD2 as a possible D gene (5 bases). V dropped 4 bases and J dropped 5 bases, with 12 bases sitting between them. The CDR3 length is 13 residues. Germline V gene data show CDR1 as LNHDA and CDR2 as SQIVND (reference sequence). CDR3 coding DNA: TGTGCCAGTAGTACCCCTGGCGGGCACGAGCAGTACTTC. It yields the protein CASSTPGGHEQYF.

This chain uses TRBV30 with TRBJ2-5, with a weak D call TRBD1 (6 bases). Between the trimmed V and J ends, which lost 2 bases and 5 bases, there was a span of 15 bases. CDR1 and CDR2 (germline): GTSNPN, SVGIG (reference sequence). This CDR3 comprises 14 residues. The CDR3: CAWSLLGGRETQYF. CDR3 in DNA: TGTGCCTGGAGTCTACTAGGGGGTAGGGAGACCCAGTACTTC.

This clone was counted only a few times. The chain joins TRBV10-3 to TRBJ2-7, with a tentative D call TRBD2 (6 bases). V shed 8 bases and J shed 0 bases, with 11 bases lying between them. CDR3 length: 13 amino acids. Germline CDR1 is ENHRY and CDR2 is SYGVKD. This CDR3 reads CAIRRDSSYEQYV. In nucleotides, the CDR3 is TGTGCCATCCGGCGGGATAGCTCCTACGAGCAGTACGTC.

The chain combines TRBV10-1 with TRBJ2-2; 9 positions match TRBD1. Per germline, CDR1 WNHNN and CDR2 SYGVQD (reference sequence). The CDR3 totals 13 residues. After removal of 9 bases from V and 6 bases from J, the junction contained 5 bases not matched to a gene. The CDR3 coding sequence is TGCGCCAGTCGGACAGGGGTGGCCGGGGAGCTGTTTTTT. It translates to CASRTGVAGELFF.

The chain uses TRBV30 and TRBJ1-5; no clear D. The germline CDR1 and CDR2 sequences are GTSNPN and SVGIG (reference sequence). The CDR3 extends over 15 amino acids. The ends were cut back, 1 base at V and 2 bases at J, with 12 bases in the middle. As DNA, the CDR3 is TGTGCCTGGAGTGGGTTCGGAGGAGGCAATCAGCCCCAGCATTTT. Residues: CAWSGFGGGNQPQHF.

This sequence joins TRBV15 and TRBJ2-7; 12 positions agree with TRBD2. Trimming removed 4 bases from V and 4 bases from J; junction bases left unmatched: 5. Germline lookup yields CDR1 LNHNV and CDR2 YYDKDF (reference sequence). The CDR3 has 15 amino acids. The CDR3 spells CATSKTSGREYEQYF. In DNA, the CDR3 is TGTGCCACCAGCAAGACTAGCGGGAGAGAGTACGAGCAGTACTTC.

V usage is TRBV6-5 and J usage is TRBJ1-2; the match to TRBD1 covers 8 bases. With V trimmed by 6 bases and J by 5 bases, 2 bases remained unmatched. The CDR3 loop spans 12 amino acids. Germline V gives CDR1 MNHEY, CDR2 SVGAGI. Written as DNA, the CDR3 is TGTGCCAGCAGGACAGGGGATTATGGCTACACCTTC. Amino acid sequence: CASRTGDYGYTF.

The genes are TRBV5-4 and TRBJ2-7; 10 nucleotides agree with TRBD1. Germline assignment: CDR1 SGHNT and CDR2 YYREEE (reference sequence). J was trimmed by 3 bases and V by 5 bases; bases with no gene match: 5. The CDR3 loop spans 14 amino acids. CDR3 nucleotides: TGTGCCAGCAGTCGGGACAGGGGAAGCTACGAGCAGTACTTC. It translates to CASSRDRGSYEQYF.

The CDR3 reads CASVAQGMSPYSNQPQHF. CDR3 nucleotide sequence: TGTGCCAGCGTCGCTCAGGGAATGAGCCCCTATAGCAATCAGCCCCAGCATTTT. The chain joins TRBV19 to TRBJ1-5; a possible D gene is TRBD1 (5 bases). The CDR3 is made up of 18 amino acids. V was cut by 9 bases and J by 0 bases, with 24 bases left in between. In germline, CDR1 is LNHDA, CDR2 SQIVND (reference sequence).

The chain couples TRBV11-3 to TRBJ1-3; no clear D gene. V was cut by 5 bases and J by 4 bases, with 12 bases left in between. Germline V gene lookup returns CDR1 SGHNT and CDR2 YENEEA. This CDR3 is built from 14 residues. The CDR3 sequence is CASSGTNTGNTIYF. The CDR3 DNA reads as TGTGCCAGCAGCGGAACGAATACGGGAAACACCATATATTTT.

This clone was picked up one time. J is TRBJ1-5 and V is TRBV15; 7 bases align to TRBD1. J gave up 1 base and V 3 bases, and 3 bases lay outside the gene matches. CDR3 length equals 15 residues. Germline CDR1 LNHNV, CDR2 YYDKDF (reference sequence). CDR3 region: CATSSQGQSNQPQHF. CDR3 bases: TGTGCCACCAGCAGCCAGGGACAGAGCAATCAGCCCCAGCATTTT.

The chain uses TRBV9 and TRBJ2-7, with a weak D call TRBD1 (6 bases). Germline assignment: CDR1 SGDLS and CDR2 YYNGEE. The length of the CDR3 is 14 residues. V was trimmed by 4 bases and J by 0 bases, leaving 11 bases between them. CDR3 protein: CASSLGASSYEQYF. CDR3 in DNA: TGTGCCAGCAGCCTGGGGGCATCCTCCTACGAGCAGTACTTC.

The chain uses TRBV11-3 and TRBJ2-1; TRBD2 agrees at 8 bases. Germline V gene sequence: CDR1 SGHNT, CDR2 YENEEA. The CDR3 consists of 15 residues. J was trimmed by 4 bases and V by 1 base; bases with no gene match: 3. The CDR3 nucleotides are TGTGCCAGCAGCTTAGGAGCGGGAGTTTACAATGAGCAGTTCTTC. Translation gives CASSLGAGVYNEQFF.

This clone was counted once. The V and J genes are TRBV27 and TRBJ2-7; 16 nucleotides agree with TRBD2. After removal of 5 bases from V and 2 bases from J, the junction contained 12 bases not matched to a gene. Germline assignment: CDR1 MNHEY and CDR2 SMNVEV (reference sequence). CDR3 length: 19 residues. The chain's CDR3 is CASSDPTGGTSGRAYEQYV. The CDR3, as DNA: TGTGCCAGCAGTGACCCCACTGGGGGGACTAGCGGGAGGGCCTACGAGCAGTACGTC.

In regard to this clone: Additional DNA sequences in this sample encode the identical CDR3. The chain recombines TRBV19 with TRBJ2-3; maybe TRBD2 (7 bases). This CDR3 is built from 16 residues. V lost 6 bases, J lost 4 bases, and 20 bases lay in between. CDR1 is LNHDA and CDR2 is SQIVND in the germline V gene (reference sequence). The CDR3 sequence: CASRRGGSRDSDTQYF. The CDR3 DNA sequence: TGTGCCAGTAGAAGGGGGGGTAGTCGGGATTCAGATACGCAGTATTTT.